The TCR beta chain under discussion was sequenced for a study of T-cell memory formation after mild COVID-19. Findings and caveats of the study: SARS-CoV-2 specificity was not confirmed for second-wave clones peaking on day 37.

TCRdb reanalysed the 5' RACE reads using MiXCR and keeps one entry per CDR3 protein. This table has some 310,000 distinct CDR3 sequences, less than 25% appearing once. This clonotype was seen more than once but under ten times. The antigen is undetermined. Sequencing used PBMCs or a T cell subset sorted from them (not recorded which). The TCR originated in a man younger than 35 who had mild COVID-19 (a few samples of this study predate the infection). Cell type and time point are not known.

The CDR3 DNA reads TGTGCCAGCAGCACAGCGGGGGGCCTCGCAGATACGCAGTATTTT. It specifies CASSTAGGLADTQYF. The chain combines TRBV7-3 with TRBJ2-3; TRBD2 matches at 9 bases. The V and J ends lost 5 bases and 4 bases, in that order; junction bases with no gene match: 7. Germline V lookup: CDR1 SGHTA, CDR2 FQGTGA. The CDR3 length is 15 residues.